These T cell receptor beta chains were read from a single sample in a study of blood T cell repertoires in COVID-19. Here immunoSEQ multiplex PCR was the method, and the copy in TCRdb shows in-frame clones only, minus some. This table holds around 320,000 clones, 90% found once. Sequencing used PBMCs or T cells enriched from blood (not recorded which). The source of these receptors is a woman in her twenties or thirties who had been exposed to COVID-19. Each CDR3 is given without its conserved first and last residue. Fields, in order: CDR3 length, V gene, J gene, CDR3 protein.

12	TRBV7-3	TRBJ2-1	ASSRTSADNEQF
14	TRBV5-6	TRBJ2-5	ASSSSLVRGQETQY
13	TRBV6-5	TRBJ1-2	ASSYSKRGLGGYT
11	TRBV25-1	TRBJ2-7	ASRGTVAYEQY
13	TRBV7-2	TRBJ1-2	ASSSGGPGAYGYT
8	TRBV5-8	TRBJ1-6	ASSSHPLH
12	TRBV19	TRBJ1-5	ASTMGGAGQPQH
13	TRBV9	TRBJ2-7	ASSVDSGVSYEQY
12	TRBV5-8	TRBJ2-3	ASSPLDRADTQY
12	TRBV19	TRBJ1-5	ASSLQGGGQPQH
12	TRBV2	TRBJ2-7	ASSEVGTPGEQY
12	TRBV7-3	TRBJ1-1	ASSLSTVNTEAF
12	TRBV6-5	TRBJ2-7	ASSPGQGAYEQY
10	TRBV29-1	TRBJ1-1	SGLTGGTEAF
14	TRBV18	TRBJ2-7	ASSPVRGQGPYEQY
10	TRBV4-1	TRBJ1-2	ASSQGARGYT
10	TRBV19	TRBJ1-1	AIQGRGTEAF
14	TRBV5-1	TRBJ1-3	ASSLESPDRGNTIY
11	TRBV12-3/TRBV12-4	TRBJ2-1	ASHRDEYNEQF
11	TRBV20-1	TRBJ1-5	SASRQGNQPQH
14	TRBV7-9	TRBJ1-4	ASRIGGATTNEKLF
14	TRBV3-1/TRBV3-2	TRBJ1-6	ASSQDLAGGGSPLH
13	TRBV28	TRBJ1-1	ASSLGQTYGTEAF
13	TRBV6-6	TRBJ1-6	AKLRQGPRSSPLH
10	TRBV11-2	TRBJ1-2	ASSRDGYGYT
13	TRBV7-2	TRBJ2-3	ASSSRAGYTDTQY
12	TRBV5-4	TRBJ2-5	ASSLDAEQETQY
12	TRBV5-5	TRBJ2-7	ASSPRLGGYEQY
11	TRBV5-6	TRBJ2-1	ASSHPGQGGGF
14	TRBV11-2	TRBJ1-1	ASSLGLRLLDTEAF
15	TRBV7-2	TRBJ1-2	ASSLVEMRQGNGGYT
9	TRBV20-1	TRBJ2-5	SAQREETQY
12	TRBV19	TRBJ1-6	ASSIGQSNSPLH